The TCR beta chain described here comes from a study of CD8 T cells in Susac syndrome. It was with random hexamers that roughly 0.45 to 1 ug RNA was reverse transcribed. TCR beta CDR3 was amplified by immunoSEQ covering 54 Vbeta and 13 Jbeta. TCRdb ran MiXCR on the immunoSEQ multiplex PCR reads and lists one entry per CDR3 protein. The table includes 95,000 to 150,000 distinct CDR3 sequences, around 94% detected once. Looked up from germline, CDR1 is MNHEY and CDR2 is SMNVEV (reference sequence). V lost 5 bases to trimming and J lost 5 bases, with 10 bases between them. This CDR3 has 13 residues. This receptor was identified in a human donor with Susac syndrome. Sequencing was done on a sample of CD8+ T cells from PBMCs. The V call is TRBV27, the J call TRBJ1-5, with a tentative D call TRBD1 (5 bases). The CDR3: CASSGGRYQPQHF. Here the CDR3 DNA reads TGTGCCAGCAGTGGGGGACGGTATCAGCCCCAGCATTTT.